The clone carrying this T cell receptor beta chain was detected once. V shed 2 bases, J shed 10 bases, and the junction held 7 bases outside the gene matches. CDR3 length: 16 residues. Per germline, CDR1 SGHDT and CDR2 YYEEEE. The sample comes from a study of shared clonotypes between healthy human individuals. Every unsorted PBMC PCR replicate was loaded with 300 ng DNA, about 30,000 T cell genomes. Profiled with immunoSEQ multiplex PCR; TCRdb holds only in-frame clones, not every one. The profile shows roughly 500,000 clones, about 82% of them singletons. This receptor was taken from a woman aged 35 to 49 in good health. Some clones in this sample may be carry-over from other donors' samples. The V gene is TRBV5-6, the J gene TRBJ2-1; 15 bases line up with TRBD2. The sample comprised PBMCs. The CDR3 loop reads CASSLRTSGRAKEQFF. The CDR3 nucleotides read TGTGCCAGCAGCTTACGGACTAGCGGGAGGGCCAAGGAGCAGTTCTTC.